The rows below give T cell receptor beta chains drawn from one sample of a study of CD8+ T cells in alopecia areata. Clones were sequenced by immunoSEQ multiplex PCR, and TCRdb holds only the in-frame ones, with some missing. The repertoire holds around 120,000 clones, roughly 50% seen once, with about 10% in the top ten. The sequenced material came from NKG2D-low CD8+ T cells sorted from blood. These receptors were collected from a human donor with alopecia areata. The CDR3 runs from the conserved cysteine through the conserved F or W. The D gene is left open where the match is weak. The size entry is marked missing in some rows and otherwise reads once, few, many or a size class.

V gene	clone size	J gene	D gene	CDR3 DNA	CDR3 protein
TRBV4-1	-	TRBJ2-7	-	TGCGCCAGCAGCCAAGACAGGGGACTCCAGAGGGAGCAGTACTTC	CASSQDRGLQREQYF
TRBV5-1	-	TRBJ2-3	TRBD2	TGCGCCAGCAGCGCACAACTAGCGGGGGGCCCTACGCAGTATTTT	CASSAQLAGGPTQYF
TRBV7-2	-	TRBJ2-3	-	TGTGCCAGCAGCTTGAACGGGGGAGATACGCAGTATTTT	CASSLNGGDTQYF
TRBV28	few	TRBJ2-1	-	TGTGCCAGCAGTTTAGCAGGGAGCTGGGAGCAGTTCTTC	CASSLAGSWEQFF
TRBV27	-	TRBJ1-2	-	TGTGCCAGCAGTTCCTCGGGGTTAGGCTACACCTTC	CASSSSGLGYTF
TRBV2	-	TRBJ2-3	-	TGTGCCAGCAGTGAATCCGCGGATAGCACAGATACGCAGTATTTT	CASSESADSTDTQYF
TRBV6-6	few	TRBJ2-4	-	TGTGCCGCGCAGAGGGATGGAAACATTCAGTACTTC	CAAQRDGNIQYF
TRBV5-1	-	TRBJ2-2	-	TGCGCCAGCAGCTTAAACCCCGGGGAGCTGTTTTTT	CASSLNPGELFF
TRBV14	few	TRBJ2-1	-	TGTGCCAGCAGCCTAGAAACTCCATTCTACAATGAGCAGTTCTTC	CASSLETPFYNEQFF
TRBV27	-	TRBJ2-5	-	TGTGCCAGCAGTTCCGCGGAGACCCAGTACTTC	CASSSAETQYF
TRBV7-6	-	TRBJ2-7	TRBD1	TGTGCCAGCAGCGTCCTAGGACAGGGGCAGTACTTC	CASSVLGQGQYF
TRBV27	few	TRBJ1-1	-	TGTGCCAGCAGTCCCCGCCTTAACACTGAAGCTTTCTTT	CASSPRLNTEAFF
TRBV29-1	few	TRBJ2-1	-	TGCAGCGCAGGGGAGAATGAGCAGTTCTTC	CSAGENEQFF
TRBV30	-	TRBJ2-1	-	TGTGCCTGGAGTGTCAATGAGCAGTTCTTC	CAWSVNEQFF
TRBV2	-	TRBJ1-1	-	TGTGCCAGCAGTAACACATACGACGGCCACGATGAAGCTTTCTTT	CASSNTYDGHDEAFF
TRBV4-1	-	TRBJ1-1	-	TGCGCCAGCAGTCTGACAGTGACCACTGAAGCTTTCTTT	CASSLTVTTEAFF
TRBV4-3	-	TRBJ2-1	TRBD2	TGCGCCAGCAGCCAAGGGGCTAGCGGGGACTACAATGAGCAGTTCTTC	CASSQGASGDYNEQFF
TRBV11-2	-	TRBJ2-7	-	TGTGCCAGCAGCTCGGACAGCTACGAGCAGTACTTC	CASSSDSYEQYF
TRBV6-6	-	TRBJ2-5	TRBD2	TGTGCCAGCAGTGTTCTCGGACTAGCGAGGGGAGAGACCCAGTACTTC	CASSVLGLARGETQYF
TRBV13	-	TRBJ1-5	TRBD1	TGTGCCAGCAGCGCAACAGGGGGGATTGACGGGCCCCAGCATTTT	CASSATGGIDGPQHF
TRBV7-9	-	TRBJ2-5	-	TGTGCCATCCGGGGGCGGGAGCGTTCGGAGACCCAGTACTTC	CAIRGRERSETQYF
TRBV29-1	-	TRBJ2-7	-	TGCAGCGTTGTGTTGCGGGAACGCTACGAGCAGTACTTC	CSVVLRERYEQYF
TRBV6-5	-	TRBJ2-7	-	TGTGCCAGCAGCTCGACAGGAGGGGTCTACGAGCAGTACTTC	CASSSTGGVYEQYF
TRBV29-1	few	TRBJ2-1	TRBD1	TGCAGCCTATCCGGGACAGGCGCTCGGGGGGAGCAGTTCTTC	CSLSGTGARGEQFF
TRBV4-2	once	TRBJ1-1	-	TGTGCCAGCAGCCAAGATCAGGGCAGCCCGGCAAGTGAAGCTTTCTTT	CASSQDQGSPASEAFF
TRBV28	-	TRBJ2-7	-	TGTGCCAGCAGTTTGAGGGGAGGCTCCTACGAGCAGTACTTC	CASSLRGGSYEQYF
TRBV29-1	once	TRBJ1-2	-	TGCAGCGCGCGAGAGGGAACGTCTGGCTACACCTTC	CSAREGTSGYTF
TRBV9	-	TRBJ2-3	TRBD2	TGTGCCAGCTCTTTAGCGGGATCGGGAGATACGCAGTATTTT	CASSLAGSGDTQYF
TRBV4-3	-	TRBJ2-2	TRBD2	TGCGCCAGCAGCCGGCTTTCCGGGCTAGCGGGAGATGGGGAGCTGTTTTTT	CASSRLSGLAGDGELFF
TRBV7-9	few	TRBJ2-3	-	TGTGCCAGCAGCCCGGTCGGCGTGAGAGCGGCCACAGATACGCAGTATTTT	CASSPVGVRAATDTQYF
TRBV7-9	few	TRBJ1-1	-	TGTGCCAGCAGCTCCCTATCGGGCGAAGCTTTCTTT	CASSSLSGEAFF
TRBV28	-	TRBJ2-7	-	TGTGCCAGCAGTATCATCTCTAACTCCTACGAGCAGTACTTC	CASSIISNSYEQYF
TRBV29-1	few	TRBJ2-7	-	TGCAGCGTTGAAGTCGAAAGGGCGGACGAGCAGTACTTC	CSVEVERADEQYF
TRBV4-2	once	TRBJ2-7	-	TGTGCCAGCAGCCATGAGGGGTCGGACGAGCAGTACTTC	CASSHEGSDEQYF
TRBV6-5	few	TRBJ2-3	-	TGTGCCAGCTTCGGTGGGGATACGCAGTATTTT	CASFGGDTQYF
TRBV11-2	few	TRBJ2-3	-	TGTGCCAGCAGCCGGGGCACGGGAGATACGCAGTATTTT	CASSRGTGDTQYF
TRBV6-1	-	TRBJ2-3	TRBD1	TGTGCCACGCAACAGGGGGGACCCACAGATACGCAGTATTTT	CATQQGGPTDTQYF
TRBV6-5	few	TRBJ2-7	TRBD1	TGTGCCAGCAGTGGTGGGACAGGGGGGAACGAGCAGTACTTC	CASSGGTGGNEQYF
TRBV5-1	-	TRBJ1-1	-	TGCGCCAGCAGCTCCGGACGTAGTGAAGCTTTCTTT	CASSSGRSEAFF
TRBV30	-	TRBJ2-4	TRBD1	TGTGCCTTAGGGACAGCGATAGCCAAAAACATTCAGTACTTC	CALGTAIAKNIQYF
TRBV28	many	TRBJ2-3	-	TGTGCCAGCAGTTTAAGAGGGTTCACAGATACGCAGTATTTT	CASSLRGFTDTQYF
TRBV6-5	-	TRBJ1-2	-	TGTGCCAGCAGTTATGTTGGGGGAGGAGGTGGCTACACCTTC	CASSYVGGGGGYTF
TRBV29-1	-	TRBJ2-7	TRBD2	TGCAGCGTTACACTAGCGGGGGCGAGCTCCTACGAGCAGTACTTC	CSVTLAGASSYEQYF
TRBV11-2	-	TRBJ2-5	-	TGTGCCAGCAGCTCATTTATATTGCAAGAGACCCAGTACTTC	CASSSFILQETQYF
TRBV30	once	TRBJ2-1	TRBD2	TGTGCCTGGAGTGTAACGGCTAGCGGCAATGAGCAGTTCTTC	CAWSVTASGNEQFF
TRBV29-1	few	TRBJ2-7	-	TGCAGCGTGGGGGATGGACAGTCACCTTACGAGCAGTACTTC	CSVGDGQSPYEQYF
TRBV7-9	few	TRBJ2-5	-	TGTGCCAGCAGCGCCGGACAGGGAGGGGGAGATGAGACCCAGTACTTC	CASSAGQGGGDETQYF
TRBV5-1	few	TRBJ2-5	-	TGCGCCAGCAGCCCGCCGACCACCAGGAGCCAAGAGACCCAGTACTTC	CASSPPTTRSQETQYF
TRBV29-1	few	TRBJ2-1	-	TGCAGCTCCCGGACAGCGGTGGACAATGAGCAGTTCTTC	CSSRTAVDNEQFF
TRBV4-3	few	TRBJ2-7	TRBD1	TGCGCCAGCAGCCAAGCGACAGGGGAGTATGAGCAGTACTTC	CASSQATGEYEQYF
TRBV29-1	-	TRBJ2-5	-	TGCAGCGTTGAAATGGGGGACTTACCCGAGGGGACCCAGTACTTC	CSVEMGDLPEGTQYF
TRBV19	few	TRBJ2-3	-	TGTGCCAGTAGAGCTGATACGCAGTATTTT	CASRADTQYF
TRBV27	-	TRBJ2-5	-	TGTGCCAGCAGCAGGGTAGGAGAGACCCAGTACTTC	CASSRVGETQYF
TRBV28	few	TRBJ1-5	-	TGTGCCTGCTCGGGGGGCAATCAGCCCCAGCATTTT	CACSGGNQPQHF
TRBV2	-	TRBJ1-2	-	TGTGCCAGCGGTGCCCTTGACGGCTACACCTTC	CASGALDGYTF